The 27 T cell receptor beta chains below were found in one sample sequenced in a study of blood T cell repertoires in COVID-19. Repertoires were generated with immunoSEQ multiplex PCR, while TCRdb's copy carries only in-frame clones and drops some. The sample shows 140,000 to 150,000 clones, more than 75% of them seen only once. The source material was peripheral blood. The receptors come from a woman aged 45-60 years with active or convalescent COVID-19.

The chain links TRBV6-1 to TRBJ1-1; a weak D match, TRBD1 (5 bases). The CDR3 extends over 14 amino acids. The germline gives CDR1 MNHNS, CDR2 SASEGT. Trimming stripped 2 bases from V and 4 bases from J, with 11 bases between. The CDR3 here is CASSESGGITEAFF. The CDR3 DNA reads as TGTGCCAGCAGTGAAAGCGGGGGAATCACTGAAGCTTTCTTT.

The rearrangement joins TRBV11-2 to TRBJ1-1; TRBD1 matches at 7 bases. The CDR3 totals 15 residues. Germline V gene lookup returns CDR1 SGHAT and CDR2 FQNNGV. Germline trimming cut 5 bases from V and 4 bases from J; bases unmatched to any gene: 10. As DNA, the CDR3 is TGTGCCAGCAGCCATTACAGGGGAAGAGGCACTGAAGCTTTCTTT. This gives the protein CASSHYRGRGTEAFF.

This chain links TRBV27 with TRBJ2-7, with TRBD1 matching 7 bases. V lost 5 bases and J lost 6; bases outside the gene matches: 7. This CDR3 is 13 amino acids long. Per germline, CDR1 MNHEY and CDR2 SMNVEV (reference sequence). The CDR3 is CASSPLTGPEQYF. CDR3 DNA sequence: TGTGCCAGCAGTCCCCTGACAGGGCCCGAGCAGTACTTC.

The chain carries TRBV6-5 and TRBJ1-4; the D gene is possibly TRBD1 (5 bases). V gave up 10 bases and J gave up 4 bases, with 13 bases separating them. The CDR3 has 13 amino acids. Germline loops: CDR1 MNHEY, CDR2 SVGAGI. This CDR3 reads CATGGGGNEKLFF. In DNA form, the CDR3 reads TGTGCCACCGGTGGGGGGGGTAATGAAAAACTGTTTTTT.

This clone was seen only once. V usage is TRBV2 and J usage is TRBJ1-1; D gene uncertain. CDR1 and CDR2 (germline): SNHLY, FYNNEI. V dropped 4 bases and J dropped 7 bases, with 7 bases sitting between them. This CDR3 contains 11 residues. CDR3 nucleotides: TGTGCCAGCAGTGCAGGAAATGAAGCTTTCTTT. Protein sequence: CASSAGNEAFF.

This chain links TRBV28 with TRBJ2-1, with 11 bases lining up with TRBD2. Germline trimming cut 5 bases from V and 4 bases from J; bases unmatched to any gene: 4. Germline V gives CDR1 MDHEN, CDR2 SYDVKM. This CDR3 spans 15 amino acids. The CDR3 sequence: CASSPTSGIYNEQFF. The CDR3 DNA follows: TGTGCCAGCAGTCCGACTAGCGGGATATACAATGAGCAGTTCTTC.

The rearrangement uses TRBV7-2 and TRBJ2-5; possible D gene TRBD2, 7 bases. The CDR3 totals 15 residues. Looked up from germline, CDR1 is SGHTA and CDR2 is FQGNSA. The V gene lost 5 bases and the J gene lost 4 bases, with 17 bases spanning the gap. Written as DNA, the CDR3 is TGTGCCAGCAGCACCCGAGGGGGGGCGAGAGAGACCCAGTACTTC. This codes for CASSTRGGARETQYF.

The genes are TRBV18 and TRBJ1-2, with TRBD1 matching 9 bases. The CDR3 loop spans 16 amino acids. The germline gives CDR1 KGHSH, CDR2 LQKENI. The junction had 5 bases not matched to a gene; V was cut back by 0 bases and J by 3 bases. For the CDR3, the DNA is TGTGCCAGCTCACCACCCCGGGACAGGGTTGACTATGGCTACACCTTC. Translating it yields CASSPPRDRVDYGYTF.

There are a few counts of this clone. The chain uses TRBV29-1 and TRBJ2-7; tentative D call: TRBD1 (5 bases). Trimming took off 7 bases at V and 3 bases at J, with 16 bases between the two ends. Germline V gives CDR1 SQVTM, CDR2 ANQGSEA. This CDR3 is 13 amino acids long. The CDR3 reads CSATGPGFYEQYF. CDR3 nucleotides: TGCAGCGCAACAGGTCCCGGCTTCTACGAGCAGTACTTC.

This clone appeared a single time. The chain combines TRBV6-5 with TRBJ2-7; 9 bases are a match to TRBD2. V lost 2 bases, J lost 3 bases, and 2 bases stayed unmatched. Germline V gene lookup returns CDR1 MNHEY and CDR2 SVGAGI. The CDR3 totals 14 residues. The CDR3 DNA reads TGTGCCAGCAGTTACGGCGGGGGGGACTACGAGCAGTACTTC. Its protein is CASSYGGGDYEQYF.

The chain uses TRBV11-2 and TRBJ2-7; 9 bases match TRBD1. Trimming cost V 4 bases and J 9 bases; bases outside gene matches: 7. There are 13 residues in the CDR3. CDR1 and CDR2 (germline): SGHAT, FQNNGV. CDR3 in DNA: TGTGCCAGCAGCTCCCACAGGGGGCAAGGGCAGTACTTC. Protein sequence: CASSSHRGQGQYF.

The V call is TRBV19, the J call TRBJ1-1, with D uncertain. With 7 bases removed from V and 1 base from J, the gap between germline ends came to 16 bases. This CDR3 contains 15 residues. Germline V gives CDR1 LNHDA, CDR2 SQIVND (reference sequence). The CDR3 is CASISPGKRNTEAFF. CDR3 sequence (DNA): TGTGCCAGTATTTCTCCAGGTAAGAGGAACACTGAAGCTTTCTTT.

The chain has TRBV3-1 (or the pseudogene TRBV3-2) and TRBJ2-7; a possible D gene is TRBD2 (6 bases). Germline CDR1 and CDR2: LGHDT and YNNKEL (reference sequence). The CDR3 runs to 14 residues. The V gene lost 3 bases and the J gene lost 4 bases, with 13 bases spanning the gap. CDR3 loop: CASSHGGSGYEQYF. For the CDR3, the DNA is TGTGCCAGCAGCCACGGAGGGTCGGGATACGAGCAGTACTTC.

The chain has TRBV7-3 and TRBJ1-1; tentatively, D is TRBD1 (6 bases). The CDR3 has 15 residues. The V end was cut by 6 bases, the J end by 4 bases, with 18 bases between. The germline V gene encodes CDR1 SGHTA and CDR2 FQGTGA. The CDR3 DNA reads TGTGCCAGCAGGGATGTGGGGGCACGGGCCACTGAAGCTTTCTTT. This gives the protein CASRDVGARATEAFF.

This clone is labeled medium-sized. The chain carries TRBV4-3 and TRBJ2-5, with TRBD2 identical over 12 bases. Germline-derived CDR1 and CDR2 are LGHNA and YSLEER. J lost 4 bases, V lost 4 bases, and 4 bases had no gene match. The length of the CDR3 is 15 residues. The CDR3 nucleotides are TGCGCCAGCAGCCGAGTACTAGCGGGGGGAGAGACCCAGTACTTC. Protein: CASSRVLAGGETQYF.

Of note for this clone: One end of the junction does not line up with germline, which may come from a read error. The rearrangement joins TRBV3-1 (or the pseudogene TRBV3-2) to TRBJ1-6; 10 bases match TRBD1. This CDR3 region has 15 residues. Germline V gene sequence: CDR1 LGHDT, CDR2 YNNKEL (reference sequence). CDR3 in amino acids: CASSTRTGGGSPPHF. For the CDR3, the DNA is TGTGCCAGCAGCACCCGGACAGGGGGAGGATCACCCCCCCACTTT.

V and J are TRBV30 and TRBJ2-7, with TRBD1 identical over 7 bases. The ends lost 1 base at V and 5 bases at J; junction bases unmatched: 5. CDR3 length: 13 amino acids. Germline V gives CDR1 GTSNPN, CDR2 SVGIG (reference sequence). The CDR3 here is CAWSATGWDEQYF. The CDR3 DNA sequence: TGTGCCTGGAGTGCGACAGGGTGGGACGAGCAGTACTTC.

The chain carries TRBV27 and TRBJ2-3, with TRBD2 matching over 9 bases. The V gene end was trimmed by 6 bases and the J gene end by 1 base; junction bases not matched to a gene: 2. CDR1 is MNHEY and CDR2 is SMNVEV in the germline V gene (reference sequence). The CDR3 length is 14 residues. CDR3 nucleotides: TGTGCCAGCAGGACTAGCGGAGGCACAGATACGCAGTATTTT. Encoded protein: CASRTSGGTDTQYF.

The chain is built from TRBV11-2 and TRBJ1-3; 10 bases map to TRBD1. The CDR3 is 15 residues long. Germline assignment: CDR1 SGHAT and CDR2 FQNNGV. Trimming at V came to 3 bases and at J to 1 base, leaving 0 bases not matched to a gene. This CDR3 reads CASSLGQGSGNTIYF. CDR3 DNA: TGTGCCAGCAGCTTGGGACAGGGGTCTGGAAACACCATATATTTT.

The V call is TRBV28, the J call TRBJ2-3; D gene ambiguous. The CDR3 has 14 amino acids. V gave up 4 bases and J gave up 3 bases, with 11 bases separating them. CDR1 and CDR2 (germline): MDHEN, SYDVKM. The CDR3 spells CASSSPPLTDTQYF. The DNA of the CDR3 is TGTGCCAGCAGTTCTCCCCCCCTTACAGATACGCAGTATTTT.

The rearrangement joins TRBV25-1 to TRBJ2-7; TRBD1 agrees at 7 bases. The V gene's germline CDR1 is MGHDK and CDR2 SYGVNS. V trimming: 1 base; J trimming: 2 bases; junction bases outside the gene matches: 5. The CDR3 consists of 15 residues. The CDR3 sequence is CASSESGTATYEQYF. In DNA, the CDR3 is TGTGCCAGCAGTGAATCAGGGACAGCCACCTACGAGCAGTACTTC.

The CDR3 spells CASSRQGYGYTF. CDR3 sequence (DNA): TGTGCCAGCAGCCGTCAGGGGTATGGCTACACCTTC. The rearrangement uses TRBV5-8 and TRBJ1-2; the D gene is possibly TRBD1 (6 bases). The CDR3 length is 12 residues. CDR1 SGHTS and CDR2 YDEGEE come from the germline V gene. V was cut by 4 bases and J by 5 bases, with 9 bases left in between.

The CDR3: CASSPPGSFEQFF. In nucleotides, the CDR3 is TGTGCCAGCAGTCCCCCGGGGAGTTTTGAGCAGTTCTTC. The chain couples TRBV28 to TRBJ2-1; D might be TRBD2 (5 bases). This CDR3 comprises 13 residues. The germline V gene has CDR1 MDHEN and CDR2 SYDVKM. Trimming cost V 5 bases and J 9 bases, with 14 bases left between them. The full variable domain, rest sourced from reference TRBV28 and TRBJ2-1, is DVKVTQSSRYLVKRTGEKVFLECVQDMDHENMFWYRQDPGLGLRLIYFSYDVKMKEKGDIPEGYSVSREKKERFSLILESASTNQTSMYLCASSPPGSFEQFFGPGTRLTVL.

The V call is TRBV30, the J call TRBJ2-1; D not certain. V lost 1 base and J 7 bases, leaving 5 bases between the germline ends. This CDR3 is built from 11 residues. Germline CDR1 and CDR2: GTSNPN and SVGIG (reference sequence). The CDR3 sequence is CAWSARNEQFF. CDR3 sequence (DNA): TGTGCCTGGAGTGCTAGGAATGAGCAGTTCTTC.

V is TRBV7-2 and J is TRBJ1-1, with 7 bases lining up with TRBD1. The CDR3 totals 15 residues. Germline trimming cut 5 bases from V and 0 bases from J; bases unmatched to any gene: 6. Germline-derived CDR1 and CDR2 are SGHTA and FQGNSA. CDR3 sequence (DNA): TGTGCCAGCAGCGTCTACAGGGGAATGAACACTGAAGCTTTCTTT. Protein sequence: CASSVYRGMNTEAFF.

This chain joins TRBV6-2 or TRBV6-3 and TRBJ2-2; 8 bases line up with TRBD2. The V and J ends lost 2 bases and 2 bases, in that order; junction bases with no gene match: 4. The CDR3 length is 16 residues. Per the germline V gene, CDR1 is MNHEY and CDR2 is SVGEGT. The CDR3 nucleotides are TGTGCCAGCAGTTACCGGGGGGGGCTAAACACCGGGGAGCTGTTTTTT. Its translation is CASSYRGGLNTGELFF.

Only one count was recorded for this clone. The rearrangement joins TRBV7-9 to TRBJ1-2; 9 nucleotides match TRBD1. The V gene's germline CDR1 is SEHNR and CDR2 FQNEAQ (reference sequence). This CDR3 comprises 17 residues. J was trimmed by 0 bases and V by 3 bases; bases with no gene match: 8. Here the CDR3 reads CASSLEGQGRTNYGYTF. In nucleotides, the CDR3 is TGTGCCAGCAGCTTGGAGGGACAGGGCCGTACTAACTATGGCTACACCTTC.